The T cell receptor beta chain described here comes from a study of read filtering for tumor transcriptome and immune sequencing. Study information: IR-seq gave about 4.05 to 11 million TCR reads per sample; RNA-seq gave about 80 to 1273.

V was pared by 0 bases and J by 0 bases, with 12 bases between. CDR3 length equals 15 residues. CDR1 and CDR2 (germline): DFQATT, SNEGSKA (reference sequence). From roughly 390 ng of RNA, a library with molecular barcoded alpha/delta and beta/gamma adaptors was made. TCRdb re-called the reads with MiXCR, one entry per CDR3 protein. The table includes 30,000 to 40,000 distinct CDR3 sequences, less than 15% detected once. The sequence came from a donor at least 40 years old with multiple myeloma. The V call is TRBV20-1, the J call TRBJ2-7, with TRBD1 as a possible D gene (6 bases). Sequencing was carried out using a population of CD138-negative cells sorted from bone marrow. The CDR3 here is CSARDHRVNSYEQYF. CDR3 DNA sequence: TGCAGTGCTAGAGACCACAGGGTGAACTCCTACGAGCAGTACTTC.